This T cell receptor beta chain was sequenced in a study of T cell responses to AZD1222 COVID-19 vaccine. Study-level points and caveats: Spike-spanning, vaccine-associated CD4 TCRs were dominant at 160-218 and 743-854.

Per germline, CDR1 SGHNT and CDR2 YYREEE (reference sequence). With 3 bases removed from V and 8 bases from J, the gap between germline ends came to 17 bases. This CDR3 is built from 15 residues. Generated by immunoSEQ multiplex PCR, the TCRdb table keeps only in-frame clones and is missing some. The table records about 140,000 clones, just under 95% of them present only once. As for this clone: What it binds is unknown.

The sequencing here drew on peripheral blood, taken on day 0 of AZD1222 vaccination. The receptor was derived from an adult in good health. The chain has TRBV5-4 and TRBJ1-4; D is possibly TRBD1 (6 bases). For the CDR3, the DNA is TGTGCCAGCAGCTCATCCAGGGGTTACGGCGAAAAACTGTTTTTT. Protein product: CASSSSRGYGEKLFF. Based on the CDR3 plus reference TRBV5-4 and TRBJ1-4, the full variable domain is ETGVTQSPTHLIKTRGQQVTLRCSSQSGHNTVSWYQQALGQGPQFIFQYYREEENGRGNFPPRFSGLQFPNYSSELNVNALELDDSALYLCASSSSRGYGEKLFFGSGTQLSVL.